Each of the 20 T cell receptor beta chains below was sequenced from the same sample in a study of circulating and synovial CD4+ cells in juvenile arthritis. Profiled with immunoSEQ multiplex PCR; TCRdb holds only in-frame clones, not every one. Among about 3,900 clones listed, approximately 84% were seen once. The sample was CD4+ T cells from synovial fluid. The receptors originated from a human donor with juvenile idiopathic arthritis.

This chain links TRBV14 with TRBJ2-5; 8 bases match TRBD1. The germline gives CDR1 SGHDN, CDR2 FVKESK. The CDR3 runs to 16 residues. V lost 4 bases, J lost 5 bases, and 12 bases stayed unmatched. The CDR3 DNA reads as TGTGCCAGCAGCCGGAGGGACAGGCCCATCCTCGAGACCCAGTACTTC. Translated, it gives CASSRRDRPILETQYF. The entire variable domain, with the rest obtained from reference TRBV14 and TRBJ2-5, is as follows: EAGVTQFPSHSVIEKGQTVTLRCDPISGHDNLYWYRRVMGKEIKFLLHFVKESKQDESGMPNNRFLAERTGGTYSTLKVQPAELEDSGVYFCASSRRDRPILETQYFGPGTRLLVL.

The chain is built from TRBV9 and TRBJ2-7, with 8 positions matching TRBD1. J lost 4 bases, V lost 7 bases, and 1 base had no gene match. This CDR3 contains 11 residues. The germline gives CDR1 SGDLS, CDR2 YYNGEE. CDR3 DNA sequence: TGTGCCAGCGGACAGGGTTACGAGCAGTACTTC. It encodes CASGQGYEQYF.

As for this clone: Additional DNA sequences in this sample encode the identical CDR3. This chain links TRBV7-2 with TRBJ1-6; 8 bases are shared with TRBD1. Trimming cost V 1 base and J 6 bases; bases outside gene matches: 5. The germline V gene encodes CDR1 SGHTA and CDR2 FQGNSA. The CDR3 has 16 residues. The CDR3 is CASSLVGGQGNSPLHF. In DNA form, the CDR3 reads TGTGCCAGCAGCTTAGTTGGCGGACAGGGTAATTCACCCCTCCACTTT.

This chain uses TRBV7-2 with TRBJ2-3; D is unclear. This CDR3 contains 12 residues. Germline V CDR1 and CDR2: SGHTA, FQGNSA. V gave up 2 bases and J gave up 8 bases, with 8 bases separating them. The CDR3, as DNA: TGTGCCAGCAGCTTACTCCTAGGTACGCAGTATTTT. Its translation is CASSLLLGTQYF.

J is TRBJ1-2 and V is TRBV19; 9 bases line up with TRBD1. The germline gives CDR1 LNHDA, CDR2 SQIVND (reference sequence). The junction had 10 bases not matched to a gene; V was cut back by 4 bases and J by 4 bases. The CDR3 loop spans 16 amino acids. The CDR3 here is CASSKGQGAGAYGYTF. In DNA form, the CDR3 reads TGTGCCAGTAGTAAGGGACAGGGAGCCGGGGCCTATGGCTACACCTTC. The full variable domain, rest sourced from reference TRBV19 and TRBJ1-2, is DGGITQSPKYLFRKEGQNVTLSCEQNLNHDAMYWYRQDPGQGLRLIYYSQIVNDFQKGDIAEGYSVSREKKESFPLTVTSAQKNPTAFYLCASSKGQGAGAYGYTFGSGTRLTVV.

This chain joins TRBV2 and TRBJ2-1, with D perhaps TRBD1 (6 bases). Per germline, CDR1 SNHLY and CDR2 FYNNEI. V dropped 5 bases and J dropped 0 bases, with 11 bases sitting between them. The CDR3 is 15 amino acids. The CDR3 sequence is CASSKTGSSYNEQFF. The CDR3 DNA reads TGTGCCAGCAGTAAAACAGGGAGCTCCTACAATGAGCAGTTCTTC.

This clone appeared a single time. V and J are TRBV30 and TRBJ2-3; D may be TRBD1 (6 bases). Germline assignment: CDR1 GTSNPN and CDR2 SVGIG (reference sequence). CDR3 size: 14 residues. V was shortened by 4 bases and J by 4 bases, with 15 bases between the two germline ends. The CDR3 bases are TGTGCCTGGAACCGGGACACCGGAGCAGATACGCAGTATTTT. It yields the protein CAWNRDTGADTQYF.

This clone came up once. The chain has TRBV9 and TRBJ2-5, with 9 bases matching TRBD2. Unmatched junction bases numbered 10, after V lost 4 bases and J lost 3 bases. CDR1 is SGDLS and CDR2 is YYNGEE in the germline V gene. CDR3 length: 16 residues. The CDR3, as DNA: TGTGCCAGCAGCCCGGGGGCGGGAGGGCGAGAAGAGACCCAGTACTTC. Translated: CASSPGAGGREETQYF.

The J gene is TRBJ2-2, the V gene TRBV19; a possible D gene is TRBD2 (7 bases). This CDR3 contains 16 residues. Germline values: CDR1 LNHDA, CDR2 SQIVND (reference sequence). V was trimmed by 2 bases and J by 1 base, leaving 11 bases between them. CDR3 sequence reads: CASSIRGAGNTGELFF. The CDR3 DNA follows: TGTGCCAGTAGTATACGGGGGGCTGGGAACACCGGGGAGCTGTTTTTT.

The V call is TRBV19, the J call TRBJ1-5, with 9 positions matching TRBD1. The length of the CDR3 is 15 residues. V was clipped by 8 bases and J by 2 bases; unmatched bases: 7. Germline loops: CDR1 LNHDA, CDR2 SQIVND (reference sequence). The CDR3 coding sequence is TGTGCCAGTTTGACAGGGGGAATGGGCAATCAGCCCCAGCATTTT. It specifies CASLTGGMGNQPQHF.

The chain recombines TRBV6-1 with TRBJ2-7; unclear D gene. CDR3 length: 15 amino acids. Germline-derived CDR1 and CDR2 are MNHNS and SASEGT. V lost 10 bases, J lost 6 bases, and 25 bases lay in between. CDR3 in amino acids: CATTPSHAIQTEQYF. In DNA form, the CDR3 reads TGTGCCACCACTCCGTCCCATGCCATACAGACCGAGCAGTACTTC.

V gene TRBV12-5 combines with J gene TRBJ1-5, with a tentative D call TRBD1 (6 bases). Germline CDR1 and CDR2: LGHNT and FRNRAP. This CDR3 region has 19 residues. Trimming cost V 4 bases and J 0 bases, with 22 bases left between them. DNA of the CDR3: TGTGCTAGTGGTTCGATATATGGGGGGGGCAGGAATAGCAATCAGCCCCAGCATTTT. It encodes CASGSIYGGGRNSNQPQHF.

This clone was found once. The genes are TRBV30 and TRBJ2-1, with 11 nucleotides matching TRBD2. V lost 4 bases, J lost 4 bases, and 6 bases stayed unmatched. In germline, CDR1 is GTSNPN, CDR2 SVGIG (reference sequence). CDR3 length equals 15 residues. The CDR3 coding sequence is TGTGCCTGGACCCTTGGGACTAGCGGTTACAATGAGCAGTTCTTC. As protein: CAWTLGTSGYNEQFF.

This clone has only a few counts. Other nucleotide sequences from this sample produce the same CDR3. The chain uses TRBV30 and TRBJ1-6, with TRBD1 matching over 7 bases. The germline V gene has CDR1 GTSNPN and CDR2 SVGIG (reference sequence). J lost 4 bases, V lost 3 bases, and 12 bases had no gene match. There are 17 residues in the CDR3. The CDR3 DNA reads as TGTGCCTGGAGCCCAAGGGGGGCAGGGGGATATAATTCACCCCTCCACTTT. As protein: CAWSPRGAGGYNSPLHF.

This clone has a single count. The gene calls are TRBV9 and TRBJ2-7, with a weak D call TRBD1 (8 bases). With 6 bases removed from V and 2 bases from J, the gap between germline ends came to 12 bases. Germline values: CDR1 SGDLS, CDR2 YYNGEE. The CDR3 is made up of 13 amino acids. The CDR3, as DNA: TGTGCCAGCAATACAGGGGGGGCCTACGAGCAGTACTTC. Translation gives CASNTGGAYEQYF.

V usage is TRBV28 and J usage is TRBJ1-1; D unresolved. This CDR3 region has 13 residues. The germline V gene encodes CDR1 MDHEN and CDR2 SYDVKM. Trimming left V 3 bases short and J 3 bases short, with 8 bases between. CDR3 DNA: TGTGCCAGCAGTTTTGGGAGGGACACTGAAGCTTTCTTT. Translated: CASSFGRDTEAFF.

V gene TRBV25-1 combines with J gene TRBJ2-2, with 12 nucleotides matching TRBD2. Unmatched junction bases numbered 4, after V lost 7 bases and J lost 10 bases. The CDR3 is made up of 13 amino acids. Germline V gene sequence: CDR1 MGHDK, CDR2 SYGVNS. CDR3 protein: CASIGTSGPELFF. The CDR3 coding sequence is TGTGCCAGCATCGGGACTAGCGGGCCGGAGCTGTTTTTT. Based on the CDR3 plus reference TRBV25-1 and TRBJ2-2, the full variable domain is EADIYQTPRYLVIGTGKKITLECSQTMGHDKMYWYQQDPGMELHLIHYSYGVNSTEKGDLSSESTVSRIRTEHFPLTLESARPSHTSQYLCASIGTSGPELFFGEGSRLTVL.

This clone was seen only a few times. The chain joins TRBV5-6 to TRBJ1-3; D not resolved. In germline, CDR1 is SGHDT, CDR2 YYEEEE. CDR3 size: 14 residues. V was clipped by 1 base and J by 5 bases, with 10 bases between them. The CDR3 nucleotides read TGTGCCAGCAGCTTGAGTGATCTACGAAACACCATATATTTT. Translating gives CASSLSDLRNTIYF.

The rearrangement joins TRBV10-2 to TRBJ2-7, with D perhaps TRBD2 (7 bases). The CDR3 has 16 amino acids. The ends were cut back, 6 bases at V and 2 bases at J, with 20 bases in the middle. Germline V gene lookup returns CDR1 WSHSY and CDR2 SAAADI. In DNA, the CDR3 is TGCGCCAGCAGAGGGAGGGGGGCGGTCTCAACCTACGAGCAGTACTTC. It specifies CASRGRGAVSTYEQYF.

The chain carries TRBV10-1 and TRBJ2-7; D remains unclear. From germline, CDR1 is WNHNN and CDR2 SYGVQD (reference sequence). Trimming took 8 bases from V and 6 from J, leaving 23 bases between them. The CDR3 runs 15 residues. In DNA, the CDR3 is TGCGCCAGCCAAAACCCAGAATGCCGTCTCGTCGAGCAGTACTTC. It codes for CASQNPECRLVEQYF.